The next 12 T cell receptor beta chains were all read from a single sample in a study of identical twins. TCRdb recomputed calls from the 5' RACE reads with MiXCR, one row per CDR3 protein. The sample carries 420,000 or so distinct CDR3 sequences, 15% to 20% recorded once. Source material: naive T cells sorted from blood. The receptors here all came from a man between 50 and 59 years old in good health.

This clonotype was seen at least ten times. The rearrangement links TRBV5-1 to TRBJ1-2, with TRBD1 matching 10 bases. This CDR3 has 16 amino acids. Germline CDR1 reads SGHRS; CDR2 reads YFSETQ. The V gene end was trimmed by 0 bases and the J gene end by 3 bases; junction bases not matched to a gene: 5. As DNA, the CDR3 is TGCGCCAGCAGCTTGGACGGGACAGGGGCGGACTATGGCTACACCTTC. Translating it yields CASSLDGTGADYGYTF.

In this sample, this clonotype turned up many times. The J gene is TRBJ1-1, the V gene TRBV4-2, with 7 bases aligning to TRBD1. CDR3 length: 15 amino acids. Germline V lookup: CDR1 LGHNA, CDR2 YNFKEQ. V was clipped by 4 bases and J by 1 base; unmatched bases: 6. CDR3 nucleotide sequence: TGTGCCAGCAGCCCATGGACAGGAGAGAACACTGAAGCTTTCTTT. Protein sequence: CASSPWTGENTEAFF.

There are many counts of this clonotype. The V gene is TRBV6-5, the J gene TRBJ2-3; unclear D gene. The germline CDR1 and CDR2 sequences are MNHEY and SVGAGI. CDR3 length equals 15 residues. V gave up 2 bases and J gave up 2 bases, with 11 bases separating them. The CDR3 sequence is CASSYGETFTDTQYF. CDR3 bases: TGTGCCAGCAGTTACGGGGAAACCTTCACAGATACGCAGTATTTT.

In regard to this clonotype: One base away lies a much larger clone, so this may be a sequencing read error. V usage is TRBV27 and J usage is TRBJ2-7; 8 bases align to TRBD2. V trimming: 11 bases; J trimming: 2 bases; junction bases outside the gene matches: 14. Germline V gives CDR1 MNHEY, CDR2 SMNVEV (reference sequence). The CDR3 is made up of 15 amino acids. Written as DNA, the CDR3 is TGTGCCTGCACTTTAGGAAGCGGGAGCACCTACGAGCAGTACTTC. It translates to CACTLGSGSTYEQYF.

This clonotype was detected a few times. V usage is TRBV20-1 and J usage is TRBJ1-1; D call uncertain. The CDR3 sequence is 13 residues long. CDR1 is DFQATT, CDR2 SNEGSKA, per germline (reference sequence). Trimming cost V 5 bases and J 0 bases, with 10 bases left between them. The chain's CDR3 is CSASKTVNTEAFF. The CDR3 DNA sequence: TGCAGTGCTTCTAAGACCGTGAACACTGAAGCTTTCTTT.

The chain combines TRBV6-2 or TRBV6-3 with TRBJ1-2; 9 bases match TRBD1. Germline V lookup: CDR1 MNHEY, CDR2 SVGEGT. Unmatched junction bases numbered 18, after V lost 7 bases and J lost 3 bases. The CDR3 has 18 residues. CDR3 DNA: TGTGCCAGCACCCGCTATTTCGCACCCCGGACAGGGGACTATGGCTACACCTTC. Translated: CASTRYFAPRTGDYGYTF.

The chain employs TRBV20-1 and TRBJ2-5; 8 nucleotides agree with TRBD1. The germline CDR1 and CDR2 sequences are DFQATT and SNEGSKA (reference sequence). This CDR3 comprises 13 residues. Trimming removed 5 bases from V and 7 bases from J; junction bases left unmatched: 9. The CDR3 DNA sequence: TGCAGTGCTGGACGACAGGGGTCCGGGACCCAGTACTTC. It is translated as CSAGRQGSGTQYF.

This chain connects TRBV6-5 to TRBJ2-1; D is perhaps TRBD1 or TRBD2 (5 bases each). Trimming took off 4 bases at V and 0 bases at J, with 10 bases between the two ends. CDR1 and CDR2 (germline): MNHEY, SVGAGI. The CDR3 covers 15 residues. CDR3 region: CASSSGPSSYNEQFF. CDR3 coding DNA: TGTGCCAGCAGTTCGGGACCGAGCTCCTACAATGAGCAGTTCTTC.

This clonotype has a count of ten or more. In nucleotides, the CDR3 is TGTGCCAGCAGTCCACATACTCGGGAGGGGGAGACCCAGTACTTC. It is translated as CASSPHTREGETQYF. The rearrangement links TRBV12-3 or TRBV12-4 to TRBJ2-5; 8 nucleotides agree with TRBD2. The CDR3 loop spans 15 amino acids. J lost 5 bases, V lost 5 bases, and 10 bases had no gene match.

There are many counts of this clonotype. The J gene is TRBJ1-2, the V gene TRBV5-6, with D maybe TRBD1 (6 bases). The CDR3 covers 13 residues. Trimming cost V 0 bases and J 6 bases, with 9 bases left between them. Germline loops: CDR1 SGHDT, CDR2 YYEEEE. The CDR3 sequence: CASSLATGNGYTF. CDR3 in DNA: TGTGCCAGCAGCTTGGCCACAGGGAATGGCTACACCTTC.

The chain uses TRBV7-2 and TRBJ2-1; TRBD2 agrees at 13 bases. Per the germline V gene, CDR1 is SGHTA and CDR2 is FQGNSA. The CDR3 spans 14 residues. The ends lost 6 bases at V and 8 bases at J; junction bases unmatched: 4. This CDR3 reads CASRGTSGNHEQFF. The DNA for the CDR3 is TGTGCCAGCAGAGGGACTAGCGGGAACCATGAGCAGTTCTTC.

V usage is TRBV6-2 or TRBV6-3 and J usage is TRBJ1-4; D gene uncertain. Germline V gene lookup returns CDR1 MNHEY and CDR2 SVGEGT. The germline V and J ends were trimmed by 6 bases and 10 bases, with 12 bases remaining between them. The CDR3 contains 12 residues. CDR3 nucleotides: TGTGCCAGCAGCCCGAGAGTGGGAAAACTGTTTTTT. This translates into CASSPRVGKLFF.